This entry features one TCR beta chain sequence. Its antigen is still unknown. The table came from immunoSEQ multiplex PCR; TCRdb's copy has only in-frame clones and leaves some out. The sample records about 2,000 clones, over 60% being singletons. This record belongs to a study of immune cell composition in non-small cell lung cancer. Notes on the study in general: 60% to 80% of squamous and roughly 34% of adenocarcinoma cases had tumour-associated clones >0.5%.

The ends were cut back, 3 bases at V and 5 bases at J, with 11 bases in the middle. Germline-derived CDR1 and CDR2 are SGHRS and YFSETQ. This CDR3 comprises 13 residues. The specimen was lung tumor tissue. The chain couples TRBV5-1 to TRBJ2-5, with D uncertain. This receptor was identified in a human donor with non-small cell lung cancer. This CDR3 reads CASSSGLGETQYF. The CDR3 nucleotides read TGCGCCAGCAGCTCGGGTCTTGGGGAGACCCAGTACTTC.